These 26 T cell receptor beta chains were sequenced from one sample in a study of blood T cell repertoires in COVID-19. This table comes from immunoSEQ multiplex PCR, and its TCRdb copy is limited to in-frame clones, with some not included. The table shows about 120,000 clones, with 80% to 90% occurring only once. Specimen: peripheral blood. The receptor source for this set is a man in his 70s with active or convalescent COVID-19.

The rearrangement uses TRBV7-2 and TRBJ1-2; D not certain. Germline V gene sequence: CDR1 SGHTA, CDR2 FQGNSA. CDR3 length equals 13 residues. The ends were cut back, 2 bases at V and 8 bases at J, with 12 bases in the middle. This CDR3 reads CASSLRTVDGYTF. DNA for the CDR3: TGTGCCAGCAGCTTAAGAACAGTTGACGGCTACACCTTC. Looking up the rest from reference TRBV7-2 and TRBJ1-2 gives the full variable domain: GAGVSQSPSNKVTEKGKDVELRCDPISGHTALYWYRQSLGQGLEFLIYFQGNSAPDKSGLPSDRFSAERTGGSVSTLTIQRTQQEDSAVYLCASSLRTVDGYTFGSGTRLTVV.

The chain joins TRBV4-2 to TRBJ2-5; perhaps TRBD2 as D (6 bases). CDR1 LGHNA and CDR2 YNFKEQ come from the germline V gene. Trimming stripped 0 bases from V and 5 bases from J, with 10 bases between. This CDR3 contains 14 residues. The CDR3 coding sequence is TGTGCCAGCAGCCAAGACTCTAGCGTGGAGACCCAGTACTTC. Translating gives CASSQDSSVETQYF.

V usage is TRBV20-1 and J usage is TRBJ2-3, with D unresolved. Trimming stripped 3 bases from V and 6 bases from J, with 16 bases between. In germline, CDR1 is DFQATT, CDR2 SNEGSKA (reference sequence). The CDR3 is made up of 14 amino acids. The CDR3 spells CSASPNGDSDTQYF. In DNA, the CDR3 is TGCAGTGCTAGTCCAAATGGAGACTCGGATACGCAGTATTTT.

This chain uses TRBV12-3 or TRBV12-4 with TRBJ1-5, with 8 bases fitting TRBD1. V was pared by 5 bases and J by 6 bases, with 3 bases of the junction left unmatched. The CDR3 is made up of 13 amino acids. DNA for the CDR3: TGTGCCAGCAGTACAGGGGGACCTCAGCCCCAGCATTTT. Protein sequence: CASSTGGPQPQHF.

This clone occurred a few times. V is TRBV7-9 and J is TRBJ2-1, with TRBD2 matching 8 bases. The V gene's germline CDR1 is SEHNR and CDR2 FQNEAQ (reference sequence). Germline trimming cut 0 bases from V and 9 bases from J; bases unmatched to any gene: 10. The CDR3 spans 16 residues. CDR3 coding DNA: TGTGCCAGCAGCTTAGCGAGGGTAGCGGGATCCATTGAGCAGTTCTTC. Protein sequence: CASSLARVAGSIEQFF.

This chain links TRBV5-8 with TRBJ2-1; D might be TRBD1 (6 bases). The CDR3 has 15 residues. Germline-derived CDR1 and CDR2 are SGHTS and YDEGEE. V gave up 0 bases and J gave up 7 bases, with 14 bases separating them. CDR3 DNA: TGTGCCAGCAGCTTGGGGGCAGGGGTGATGAATGAGCAGTTCTTC. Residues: CASSLGAGVMNEQFF.

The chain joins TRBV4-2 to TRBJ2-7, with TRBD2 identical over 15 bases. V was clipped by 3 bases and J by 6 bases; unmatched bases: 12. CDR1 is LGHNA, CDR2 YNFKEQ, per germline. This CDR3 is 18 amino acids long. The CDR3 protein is CASSHTGLAGGPSGEQYF. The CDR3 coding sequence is TGTGCCAGCAGCCATACCGGACTAGCGGGAGGGCCCTCGGGCGAGCAGTACTTC.

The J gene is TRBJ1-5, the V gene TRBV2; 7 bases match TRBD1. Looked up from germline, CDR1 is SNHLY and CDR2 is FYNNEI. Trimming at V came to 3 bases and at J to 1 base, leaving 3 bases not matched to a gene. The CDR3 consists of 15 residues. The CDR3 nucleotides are TGTGCCAGCAGTGATCGGGGACAGAGCAATCAGCCCCAGCATTTT. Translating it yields CASSDRGQSNQPQHF.

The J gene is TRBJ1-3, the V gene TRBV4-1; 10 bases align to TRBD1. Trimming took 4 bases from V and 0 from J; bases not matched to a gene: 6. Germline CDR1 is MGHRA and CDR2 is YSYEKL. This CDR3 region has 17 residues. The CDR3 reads CASSPARDRGSGNTIYF. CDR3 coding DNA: TGCGCCAGCAGCCCAGCCCGGGACAGGGGCTCTGGAAACACCATATATTTT.

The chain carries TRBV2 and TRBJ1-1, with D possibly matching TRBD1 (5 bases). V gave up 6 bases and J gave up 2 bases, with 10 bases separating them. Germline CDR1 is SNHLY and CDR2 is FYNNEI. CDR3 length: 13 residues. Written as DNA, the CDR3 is TGTGCCAGCAGCCTACAGGAAAACACTGAAGCTTTCTTT. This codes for CASSLQENTEAFF.

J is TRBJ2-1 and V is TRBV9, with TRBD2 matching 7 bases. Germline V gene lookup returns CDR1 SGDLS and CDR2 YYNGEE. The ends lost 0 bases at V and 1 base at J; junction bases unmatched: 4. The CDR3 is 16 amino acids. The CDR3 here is CASSVEAGVSYNEQFF. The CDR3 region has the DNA TGTGCCAGCAGCGTAGAGGCGGGAGTGTCCTACAATGAGCAGTTCTTC.

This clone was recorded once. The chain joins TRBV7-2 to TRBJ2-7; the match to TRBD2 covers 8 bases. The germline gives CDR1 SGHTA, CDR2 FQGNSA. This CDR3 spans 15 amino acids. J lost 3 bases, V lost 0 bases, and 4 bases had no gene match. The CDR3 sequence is CASSLASGTFYEQYF. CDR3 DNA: TGTGCCAGCAGCTTAGCTAGCGGGACATTCTACGAGCAGTACTTC. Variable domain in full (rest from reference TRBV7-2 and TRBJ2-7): GAGVSQSPSNKVTEKGKDVELRCDPISGHTALYWYRQSLGQGLEFLIYFQGNSAPDKSGLPSDRFSAERTGGSVSTLTIQRTQQEDSAVYLCASSLASGTFYEQYFGPGTRLTVT.

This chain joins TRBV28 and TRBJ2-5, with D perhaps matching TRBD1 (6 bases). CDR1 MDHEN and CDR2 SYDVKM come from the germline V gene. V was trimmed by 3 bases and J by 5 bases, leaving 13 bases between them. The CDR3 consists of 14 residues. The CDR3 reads CASSLPGAWETQYF. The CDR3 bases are TGTGCCAGCAGTTTGCCAGGGGCTTGGGAGACCCAGTACTTC.

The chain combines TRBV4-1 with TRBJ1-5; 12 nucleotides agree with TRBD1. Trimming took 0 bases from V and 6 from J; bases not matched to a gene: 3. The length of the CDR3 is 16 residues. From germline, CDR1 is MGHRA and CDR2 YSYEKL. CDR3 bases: TGCGCCAGCAGCCAAGATGGGGACAGGGGGCTTCAGCCCCAGCATTTT. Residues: CASSQDGDRGLQPQHF.

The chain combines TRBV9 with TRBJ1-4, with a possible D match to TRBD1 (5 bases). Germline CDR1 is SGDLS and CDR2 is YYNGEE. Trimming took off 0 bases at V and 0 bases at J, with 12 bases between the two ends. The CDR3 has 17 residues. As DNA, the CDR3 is TGTGCCAGCAGCGTAGAGGGCGGACAAGCAACTAATGAAAAACTGTTTTTT. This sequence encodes CASSVEGGQATNEKLFF.

CDR3 in amino acids: CASSPTADRGQGYTF. The CDR3 coding sequence is TGTGCCAGCTCACCTACAGCCGACAGGGGGCAGGGCTACACCTTC. The chain is built from TRBV18 and TRBJ1-2; TRBD1 matches at 10 bases. Per the germline V gene, CDR1 is KGHSH and CDR2 is LQKENI. The CDR3 runs 15 residues. J gave up 8 bases and V 3 bases, and 9 bases lay outside the gene matches.

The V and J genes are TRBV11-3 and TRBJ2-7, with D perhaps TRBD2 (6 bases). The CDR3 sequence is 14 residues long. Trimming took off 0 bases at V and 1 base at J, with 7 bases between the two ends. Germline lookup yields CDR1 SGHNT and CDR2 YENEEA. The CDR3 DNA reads TGTGCCAGCAGCTTAGAGGCGGGATCCTACGAGCAGTACTTC. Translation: CASSLEAGSYEQYF.

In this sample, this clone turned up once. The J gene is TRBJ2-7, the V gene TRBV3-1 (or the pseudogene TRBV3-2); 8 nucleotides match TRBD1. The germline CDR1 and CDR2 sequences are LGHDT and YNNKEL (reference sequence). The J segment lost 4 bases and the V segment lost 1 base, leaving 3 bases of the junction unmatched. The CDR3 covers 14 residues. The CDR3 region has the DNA TGTGCCAGCAGCCAAGGGACAGGGACATACGAGCAGTACTTC. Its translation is CASSQGTGTYEQYF.

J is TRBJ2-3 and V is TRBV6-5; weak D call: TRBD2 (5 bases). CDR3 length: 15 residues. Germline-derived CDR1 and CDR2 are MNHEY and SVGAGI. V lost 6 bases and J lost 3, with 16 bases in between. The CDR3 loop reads CASSRWGAETDTQYF. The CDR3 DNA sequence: TGTGCCAGCAGCCGATGGGGAGCGGAAACAGATACGCAGTATTTT.

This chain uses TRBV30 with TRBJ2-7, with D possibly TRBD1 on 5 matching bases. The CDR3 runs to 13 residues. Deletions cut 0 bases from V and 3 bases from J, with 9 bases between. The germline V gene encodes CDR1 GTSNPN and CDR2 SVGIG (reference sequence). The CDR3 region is CAWSVRGIYEQYF. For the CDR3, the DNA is TGTGCCTGGAGTGTTAGGGGCATCTACGAGCAGTACTTC.

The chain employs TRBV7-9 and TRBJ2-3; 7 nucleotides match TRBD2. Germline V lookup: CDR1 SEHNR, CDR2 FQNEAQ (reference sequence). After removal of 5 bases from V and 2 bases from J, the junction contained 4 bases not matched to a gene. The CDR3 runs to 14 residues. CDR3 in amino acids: CASSVRDYTDTQYF. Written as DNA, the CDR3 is TGTGCCAGCAGCGTACGGGACTACACAGATACGCAGTATTTT.

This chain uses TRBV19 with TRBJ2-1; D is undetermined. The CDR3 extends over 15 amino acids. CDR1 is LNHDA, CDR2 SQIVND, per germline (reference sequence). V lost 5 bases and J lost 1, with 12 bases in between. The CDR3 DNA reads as TGTGCCAGTAGTCCGGGTGGAAGGTCCTACAATGAGCAGTTCTTC. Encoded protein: CASSPGGRSYNEQFF.

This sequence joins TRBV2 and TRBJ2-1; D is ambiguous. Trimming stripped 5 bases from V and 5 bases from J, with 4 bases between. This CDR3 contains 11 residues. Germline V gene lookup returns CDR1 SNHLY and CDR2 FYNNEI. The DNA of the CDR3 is TGTGCCAGCAGTTCAGACAATGAGCAGTTCTTC. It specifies CASSSDNEQFF.

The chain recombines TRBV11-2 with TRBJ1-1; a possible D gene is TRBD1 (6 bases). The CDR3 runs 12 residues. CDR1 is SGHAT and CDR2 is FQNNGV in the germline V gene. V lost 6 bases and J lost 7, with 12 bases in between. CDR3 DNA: TGTGCCAGCAGAACCCGACAGGTTGAAGCTTTCTTT. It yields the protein CASRTRQVEAFF.

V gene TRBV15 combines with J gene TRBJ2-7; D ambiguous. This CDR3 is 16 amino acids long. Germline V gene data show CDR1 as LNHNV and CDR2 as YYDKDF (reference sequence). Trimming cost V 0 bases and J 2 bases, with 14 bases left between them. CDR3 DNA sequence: TGTGCCACCAGCAGAGATCGACAACAACAAGCCTACGAGCAGTACTTC. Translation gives CATSRDRQQQAYEQYF.

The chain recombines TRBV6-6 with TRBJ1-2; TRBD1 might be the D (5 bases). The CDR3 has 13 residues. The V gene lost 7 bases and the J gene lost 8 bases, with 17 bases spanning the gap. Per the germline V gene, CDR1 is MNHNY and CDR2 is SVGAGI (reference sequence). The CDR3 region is CASTLDRARGYTF. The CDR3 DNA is TGTGCCAGCACCCTTGACAGAGCAAGAGGCTACACCTTC.